This T cell receptor beta chain was found in a study of T cell clonotyping in hematopoietic cell transplantation. Findings of the study overall: After transplant, recipient diversity fell while pathologically expanded clonotypes grew through day 180. Higher Inverse Simpson Index values in graft donor and pretransplant recipient predicted broader posttransplant TCR diversity. Few recipient clonotypes overlapped donors; over 95% were de novo at given depth. Without cell sorting, CD4 versus CD8 contributions remain unresolved.

The data were produced by immunoSEQ multiplex PCR, yet TCRdb's version contains in-frame clones alone and is incomplete. The data show tens of thousands of clones, roughly 94% seen once. Trimming stripped 6 bases from V and 4 bases from J, with 10 bases between. CDR1 and CDR2 from the germline V gene are LGHNA and YSLEER. This CDR3 comprises 13 residues. As for this clone: Its antigen is unknown.

The J gene is TRBJ2-1, the V gene TRBV4-3, with D perhaps matching TRBD1 or TRBD2 (5 bases each). The specimen sequenced was peripheral blood mononuclear cells. The receptor comes from a woman aged 45-65 years in good health. Some clones in this sample may be carry-over from other donors' samples. In DNA, the CDR3 is TGCGCCAGCAGTCACGGGACGTACAATGAGCAGTTCTTC. Encoded protein: CASSHGTYNEQFF.